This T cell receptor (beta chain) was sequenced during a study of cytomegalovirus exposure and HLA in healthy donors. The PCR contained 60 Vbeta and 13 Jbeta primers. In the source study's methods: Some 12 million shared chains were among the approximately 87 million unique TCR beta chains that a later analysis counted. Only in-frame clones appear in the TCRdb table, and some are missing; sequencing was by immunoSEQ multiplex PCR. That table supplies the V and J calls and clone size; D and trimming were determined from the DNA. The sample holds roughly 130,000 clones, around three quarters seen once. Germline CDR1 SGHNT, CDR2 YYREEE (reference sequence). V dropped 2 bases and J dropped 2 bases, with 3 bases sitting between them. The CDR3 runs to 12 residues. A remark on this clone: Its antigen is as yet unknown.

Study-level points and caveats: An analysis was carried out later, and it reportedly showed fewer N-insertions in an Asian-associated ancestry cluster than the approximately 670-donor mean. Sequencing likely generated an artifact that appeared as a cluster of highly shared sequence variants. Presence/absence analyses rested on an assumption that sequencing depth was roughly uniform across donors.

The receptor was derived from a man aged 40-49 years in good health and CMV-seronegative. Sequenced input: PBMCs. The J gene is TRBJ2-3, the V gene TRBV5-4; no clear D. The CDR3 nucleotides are TGTGCCAGCAGCTTACTCACAGATACGCAGTATTTT. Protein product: CASSLLTDTQYF.